The TCR beta chain described here comes from a study of vaccination effects on CD4 cells after COVID-19. Only in-frame clones appear in the TCRdb table, and some are missing; sequencing was by immunoSEQ multiplex PCR. This table holds tens of thousands of clones, less than 75% found once. This CDR3 comprises 16 residues. Looked up from germline, CDR1 is SGDLS and CDR2 is YYNGEE. V lost 0 bases to trimming and J lost 8 bases; unmatched junction nucleotides: 7. Culture lasted about 10 days before CD4+ T cell isolation. To note about this clone: Its specificity is unknown.

The study, taken as a whole, reports: Long after vaccination, the clones induced by infection and by vaccine shrank markedly in size.

The chain links TRBV9 to TRBJ2-1; TRBD2 matches 11 bases. This TCR derives from a human donor who received a COVID-19 vaccine. Source: CD4+ T cells from PBMCs cultured without peptide, taken before COVID-19 vaccination. The CDR3 nucleotides are TGTGCCAGCAGCGTAGGGGCTAGCGGGAGGACGGATGAGCAGTTCTTC. Its translation: CASSVGASGRTDEQFF.